One TCR beta chain is described in this entry. Its antigen is unknown. The data were obtained in a study of blood T cells in healthy people across ages. As for the study in general: Per two T cells, about one barcoded beta molecule was captured through template switching. Study findings and constraints: Calculation of diversity from one million T cells yielded estimates considered to be underestimates. When set beside aged donors, long-lived donors presented more naive CD4+ cells and higher diversity.

A second PCR, run for about 7 to 11 cycles, used a sample-barcoded 5' primer plus a J-beta primer mix. Each cDNA molecule was tagged by a template-switch adaptor with 12 random nucleotides. TCRdb re-derived calls from the 5' RACE reads in MiXCR, one entry per CDR3 protein. The sample includes 1.5 million to 2 million distinct CDR3 sequences, 35% to 50% seen only once; the top ten take about 21%. Source material: blood. The sequence was obtained from a human donor in good health.

The CDR3: CSARDQGLKNYEQYF. For the CDR3, the DNA is TGCAGTGCTAGAGATCAGGGACTTAAGAACTACGAGCAGTACTTC. This chain uses TRBV20-1 with TRBJ2-5; perhaps TRBD2 as D (6 bases). The better agreement between TRBJ2-7 and the DNA end casts doubt on the J call. This CDR3 has 15 amino acids. From germline, CDR1 is DFQATT and CDR2 SNEGSKA (reference sequence).